These 16 T cell receptor beta chains were all obtained from the same sample, sequenced in a study of cytomegalovirus exposure and HLA in healthy donors (dated by TCRdb to between 2016 and 2019). Library preparation employed the immunoSEQ multiplex PCR assay. For the multiplex PCR, a mixture combining 60 forward primers for TCR Vbeta segments and 13 reverse primers for TCR Jbeta segments was used. TCRdb limited this immuneACCESS table to in-frame rearrangements with V and J called. A share of clones is missing; checked studies link under half to unresolved V genes, and the rest is unexplained. The sample records 170,000 or so clones, under 85% of which are singletons. The ten biggest clones cover 4.8% of the sample. The sequenced sample consisted of PBMCs. These receptors originate from a man between 18 and 35 years old in good health and CMV-seronegative.

This rearrangement joins TRBV28 to TRBJ1-2; 10 positions match TRBD1. The germline gives CDR1 MDHEN, CDR2 SYDVKM. The CDR3 covers 15 residues. The V and J ends lost 5 bases and 7 bases, in that order; junction bases with no gene match: 10. CDR3 bases: TGTGCCAGCAGTACCCCGGGACAGGGGAATGTTGGCTACACCTTC. As protein: CASSTPGQGNVGYTF.

This chain uses TRBV4-1 with TRBJ1-5; D is possibly TRBD1 (6 bases). Germline lookup yields CDR1 MGHRA and CDR2 YSYEKL. This CDR3 is 16 amino acids long. V was clipped by 1 base and J by 5 bases, with 15 bases between them. This CDR3 is CASSQGETGFDQPQHF. The CDR3 nucleotides are TGCGCCAGCAGCCAAGGGGAGACAGGTTTCGATCAGCCCCAGCATTTT.

In this sample, this clone turned up a few times. The chain has TRBV7-9 and TRBJ2-1, with 11 positions matching TRBD2. The CDR3 extends over 15 amino acids. Germline V gene data show CDR1 as SEHNR and CDR2 as FQNEAQ (reference sequence). Trimming removed 6 bases from V and 1 base from J; junction bases left unmatched: 2. The CDR3, as DNA: TGTGCCAGCAGAGGACTAGCGGGTTCCTACAATGAGCAGTTCTTC. It yields the protein CASRGLAGSYNEQFF.

The chain is built from TRBV19 and TRBJ2-7, with TRBD1 matching 7 bases. This CDR3 region has 14 residues. Germline CDR1 and CDR2: LNHDA and SQIVND (reference sequence). The junction had 7 bases not matched to a gene; V was cut back by 4 bases and J by 4 bases. CDR3 sequence: CASSKDRVSYEQYF. The CDR3 DNA reads TGTGCCAGTAGTAAAGACAGGGTATCGTACGAGCAGTACTTC. Together with reference TRBV19 and TRBJ2-7, the CDR3 gives the full variable domain: DGGITQSPKYLFRKEGQNVTLSCEQNLNHDAMYWYRQDPGQGLRLIYYSQIVNDFQKGDIAEGYSVSREKKESFPLTVTSAQKNPTAFYLCASSKDRVSYEQYFGPGTRLTVT.

The V and J genes are TRBV5-1 and TRBJ2-5; the D gene is possibly TRBD1 (6 bases). Trimming stripped 0 bases from V and 3 bases from J, with 9 bases between. The germline gives CDR1 SGHRS, CDR2 YFSETQ. CDR3 length: 14 residues. The DNA of the CDR3 is TGCGCCAGCAGCTTGGGACAGGCTAAAGAGACCCAGTACTTC. It yields the protein CASSLGQAKETQYF. The variable domain in full, completed from reference TRBV5-1 and TRBJ2-5, reads KAGVTQTPRYLIKTRGQQVTLSCSPISGHRSVSWYQQTPGQGLQFLFEYFSETQRNKGNFPGRFSGRQFSNSRSEMNVSTLELGDSALYLCASSLGQAKETQYFGPGTRLLVL.

This sequence joins TRBV18 and TRBJ2-7, with 7 positions matching TRBD1. J was trimmed by 5 bases and V by 6 bases; bases with no gene match: 10. This CDR3 has 14 residues. Per the germline V gene, CDR1 is KGHSH and CDR2 is LQKENI. This CDR3 is CASSRPDREHEQYF. The CDR3 DNA reads as TGTGCCAGCTCCCGCCCCGACAGGGAGCACGAGCAGTACTTC. The variable domain in full, with the rest retrieved from reference TRBV18 and TRBJ2-7, is NAGVMQNPRHLVRRRGQEARLRCSPMKGHSHVYWYRQLPEEGLKFMVYLQKENIIDESGMPKERFSAEFPKEGPSILRIQQVVRGDSAAYFCASSRPDREHEQYFGPGTRLTVT.

The CDR3, as DNA: TGTGCCAGCAGCCACCGGGACAGTAGCAATCAGCCCCAGCATTTT. Translation: CASSHRDSSNQPQHF. This chain connects TRBV5-5 to TRBJ1-5, with TRBD1 matching over 7 bases. After removal of 4 bases from V and 0 bases from J, the junction contained 4 bases not matched to a gene. CDR3 size: 15 residues. Germline loops: CDR1 SGHKS, CDR2 YYEKEE (reference sequence).

The chain is built from TRBV5-1 and TRBJ2-7, with a possible D match to TRBD1 (6 bases). V lost 3 bases and J lost 3, with 16 bases in between. Germline assignment: CDR1 SGHRS and CDR2 YFSETQ. CDR3 length equals 15 residues. CDR3 protein: CASSSQGAVFYEQYF. The CDR3 nucleotides read TGCGCCAGCAGCTCACAGGGAGCGGTTTTCTACGAGCAGTACTTC.

About this clone itself: The DNA is omitted, as the CDR3 cannot be located on it reliably, and the CDR3 follows TCRdb's listing. CDR3: CASSTSKEQYF. The chain employs TRBV25-1 and TRBJ2-5; the table's D call TRBD2 went unverified against the DNA. Germline V CDR1 and CDR2: MGHDK, SYGVNS. A total of 11 residues make up the CDR3, ends included.

This sequence joins TRBV5-1 and TRBJ2-5, with a weak D call TRBD2 (5 bases). The tail of the sequence fits TRBJ2-7 better, so the J call may be wrong. Germline-derived CDR1 and CDR2 are SGHRS and YFSETQ. CDR3 length equals 14 residues. The CDR3 loop reads CASSYLGSSYEQYF. Written as DNA, the CDR3 is TGCGCCAGCAGTTATTTGGGGAGCTCCTACGAGCAGTACTTC.

This chain joins TRBV5-1 and TRBJ2-1, with D possibly TRBD2 on 6 matching bases. The CDR3 extends over 17 amino acids. Trimming pared 0 bases from V and 6 bases from J, leaving 19 bases between. Germline V gives CDR1 SGHRS, CDR2 YFSETQ. The CDR3 coding sequence is TGCGCCAGCAGCTTGGTGGCGGGGATACCCCTAGGCAATGAGCAGTTCTTC. It codes for CASSLVAGIPLGNEQFF.

This chain joins TRBV11-2 and TRBJ1-2; 10 bases line up with TRBD1. The CDR3 loop spans 15 amino acids. Germline values: CDR1 SGHAT, CDR2 FQNNGV. Trimming at V came to 6 bases and at J to 2 bases, leaving 6 bases not matched to a gene. In nucleotides, the CDR3 is TGTGCCAGCAGATCACCGGGACAGGGGAACTATGGCTACACCTTC. As protein: CASRSPGQGNYGYTF.

The chain uses TRBV28 and TRBJ2-5; D is uncertain. Germline V gives CDR1 MDHEN, CDR2 SYDVKM. V dropped 1 base and J dropped 0 bases, with 3 bases sitting between them. This CDR3 has 13 amino acids. CDR3 in amino acids: CASSLYNQETQYF. The DNA for the CDR3 is TGTGCCAGCAGTTTATATAACCAAGAGACCCAGTACTTC. Looking up the rest from reference TRBV28 and TRBJ2-5 gives the full variable domain: DVKVTQSSRYLVKRTGEKVFLECVQDMDHENMFWYRQDPGLGLRLIYFSYDVKMKEKGDIPEGYSVSREKKERFSLILESASTNQTSMYLCASSLYNQETQYFGPGTRLLVL.

The table lists this clone with a few counts. The genes are TRBV23-1 and TRBJ1-5; D is possibly TRBD1 (6 bases). TRBV23-1 is identified as an open reading frame with a role that is uncertain. The V end lost 10 bases, the J end lost 1 base, and 14 bases lay between the germline ends. The length of the CDR3 is 14 residues. CDR3 amino acids: CATERTVSNQPQHF. CDR3 nucleotide sequence: TGCGCCACCGAGAGGACAGTCAGCAATCAGCCCCAGCATTTT.

The chain links TRBV5-1 to TRBJ1-2; no reliable D call. The V end was cut by 4 bases, the J end by 4 bases, with 8 bases between. The CDR3 is 12 residues long. CDR1 SGHRS and CDR2 YFSETQ come from the germline V gene. As DNA, the CDR3 is TGCGCCAGCAGCGCAGCGAGCTATGGCTACACCTTC. As protein: CASSAASYGYTF. The whole variable domain, filled in from reference TRBV5-1 and TRBJ1-2, reads KAGVTQTPRYLIKTRGQQVTLSCSPISGHRSVSWYQQTPGQGLQFLFEYFSETQRNKGNFPGRFSGRQFSNSRSEMNVSTLELGDSALYLCASSAASYGYTFGSGTRLTVV.

V gene TRBV27 combines with J gene TRBJ2-1, with 9 bases matching TRBD2. J was trimmed by 7 bases and V by 1 base; bases with no gene match: 5. The CDR3 is 15 amino acids. Germline CDR1 is MNHEY and CDR2 is SMNVEV (reference sequence). CDR3 amino acids: CASSLWLAGVNEQFF. The CDR3 nucleotides are TGTGCCAGCAGTTTATGGTTAGCGGGAGTTAATGAGCAGTTCTTC.